This T cell receptor (beta chain) was identified during a study of T-cell reconstitution after alpha-beta-depleted transplantation in children. Study findings and constraints: At around two months after transplant, the alpha-beta T cells were reportedly derived from several hundred expanded clones that came from non-depleted graft cells. T-cell numbers and diversity one year post-transplant derived largely from freshly generated T cells. Diversity of TCRbeta at day 60 was high in some patients, arising from surviving recipient T cells and thymic progenitors.

In this sample, this clonotype turned up many times. Its specificity is unknown. Germline assignment: CDR1 KGHDR and CDR2 SFDVKD. V lost 9 bases to trimming and J lost 7 bases; unmatched junction nucleotides: 13. The CDR3 runs to 15 residues. A library of TCRbeta sequences, prepared with unique molecular identifiers, was generated. TCRdb recomputed calls from the PCR reads with MiXCR, one row per CDR3 protein. The table records some 830,000 distinct CDR3 sequences, roughly 15% of them present only once. The TCR was taken from a male patient younger than 18 who had a stem cell transplant for acute lymphoblastic leukemia, so the T cells may come from the graft donor. The material was PBMCs, mostly from graft donor cells, obtained 360 days after TCRalphabeta/CD19-depleted stem cell transplant. The chain combines TRBV24-1 with TRBJ2-1, with TRBD2 matching over 8 bases. CDR3 coding DNA: TGTGCCACCCCGACGGGGGGGAGGGGAAGGAATGAGCAGTTCTTC. It is translated as CATPTGGRGRNEQFF.